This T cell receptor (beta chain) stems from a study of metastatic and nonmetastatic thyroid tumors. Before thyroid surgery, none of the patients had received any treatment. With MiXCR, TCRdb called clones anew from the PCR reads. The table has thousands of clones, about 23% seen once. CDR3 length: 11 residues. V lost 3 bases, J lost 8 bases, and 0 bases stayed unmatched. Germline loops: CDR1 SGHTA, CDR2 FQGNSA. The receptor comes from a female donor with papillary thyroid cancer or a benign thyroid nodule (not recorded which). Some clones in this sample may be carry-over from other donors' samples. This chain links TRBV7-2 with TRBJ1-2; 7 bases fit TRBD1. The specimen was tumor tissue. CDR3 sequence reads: CASSLTGGYTF. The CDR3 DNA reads TGTGCCAGCAGCTTGACAGGGGGCTACACCTTC.